This entry concerns a single TCR beta chain. Assignments of participants to cohorts depended upon their own reported clinical history. This entry belongs to a study of blood T cell repertoires in COVID-19. Repertoires were generated with immunoSEQ multiplex PCR, while TCRdb's copy carries only in-frame clones and drops some. Of about 410,000 clones in the sample, roughly 91% were seen once. The length of the CDR3 is 17 residues. With V trimmed by 1 base and J by 2 bases, 7 bases remained unmatched. Germline CDR1 SGHNT, CDR2 YENEEA. The clonotype originates from a man aged 18 to 35 who had recovered from COVID-19. The chain has TRBV11-3 and TRBJ1-1; TRBD1 agrees at 10 bases. Sequences were obtained from PBMCs or T cells enriched from blood (not recorded which). The CDR3 loop is CASSLVGTGALNTEAFF. CDR3 coding DNA: TGTGCCAGCAGCTTAGTGGGGACAGGGGCCCTAAACACTGAAGCTTTCTTT.